This TCR beta chain appears in the sequencing data of a study of T cell changes during pregnancy in multiple sclerosis. The method was immunoSEQ multiplex PCR; TCRdb's version includes in-frame clones alone and lacks a portion of them. In the table there are about 55,000 clones, approximately 90% of which are singletons. This CDR3 spans 14 amino acids. The V gene lost 5 bases and the J gene lost 4 bases, with 12 bases spanning the gap. Per germline, CDR1 MNHEY and CDR2 SMNVEV (reference sequence). The chain combines TRBV27 with TRBJ1-3, with D hard to call. The TCR originated in a female donor with multiple sclerosis, enrolled in a pregnancy study. This specimen was CD4+ T cells from peripheral blood mononuclear cells, taken in the first trimester of pregnancy. The DNA for the CDR3 is TGTGCCAGCAGTCGCCTCCCGGTCGGAAACACCATATATTTT. Translation: CASSRLPVGNTIYF.